The source of this T cell receptor beta chain is a study of OX40 agonist ivuxolimab in advanced cancers. Whole-study context: While on treatment, patients had intravenous ivuxolimab at 0.01 to 10 mg/kg every 2 weeks. Allowance was made for prior anti-PD-1, anti-PD-L1 or anti-CTLA-4 therapy, and 40% to 45% had some.

Profiled with immunoSEQ multiplex PCR; TCRdb holds only in-frame clones, not every one. This table has approximately 66,000 clones, approximately 83% appearing once. Comments on this clone: Its antigen is undetermined.

Losses at the gene ends were 4 bases for V and 1 base for J; bases not matched to a gene: 4. CDR1 is SGHRS, CDR2 YFSETQ, per germline. The CDR3 is 14 amino acids. Study-wide findings and caveats: Relative to CD4+, CD8+ T cells held more expanded clones on average.

V is TRBV5-1 and J is TRBJ1-1; 7 positions agree with TRBD1. The sequences come from CD4+ or CD8+ T cells sorted from blood, collected in a trial of the OX40 agonist ivuxolimab. This receptor was obtained from an adult with an advanced solid tumor such as melanoma, head and neck, liver or kidney cancer. The CDR3 loop reads CASSPTGRNTEAFF. CDR3 nucleotides: TGCGCCAGCAGCCCGACAGGGAGGAACACTGAAGCTTTCTTT.